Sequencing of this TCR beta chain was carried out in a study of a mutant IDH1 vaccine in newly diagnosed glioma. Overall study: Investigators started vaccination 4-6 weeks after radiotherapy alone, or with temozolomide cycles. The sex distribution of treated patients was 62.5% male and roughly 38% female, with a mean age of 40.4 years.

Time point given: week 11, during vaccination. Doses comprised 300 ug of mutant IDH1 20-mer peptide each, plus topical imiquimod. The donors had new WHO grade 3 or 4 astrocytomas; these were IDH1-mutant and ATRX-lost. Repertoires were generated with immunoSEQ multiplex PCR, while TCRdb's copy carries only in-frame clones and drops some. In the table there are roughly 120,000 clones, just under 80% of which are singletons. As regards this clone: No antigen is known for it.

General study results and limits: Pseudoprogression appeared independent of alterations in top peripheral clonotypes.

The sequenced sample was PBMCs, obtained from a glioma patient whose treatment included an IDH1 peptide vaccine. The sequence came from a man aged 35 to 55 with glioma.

The CDR3 sequence: CASSLRAGAGEQYF. As DNA, the CDR3 is TGTGCCAGCAGTTTAAGGGCGGGAGCGGGGGAGCAGTACTTC. The chain carries TRBV2 and TRBJ2-7, with 7 bases identical to TRBD2. J lost 7 bases, V lost 5 bases, and 11 bases had no gene match. This CDR3 comprises 14 residues. CDR1 and CDR2 from the germline V gene are SNHLY and FYNNEI.